Following are 20 T cell receptor beta chains from one sample sequenced in a study of cytomegalovirus exposure and HLA in healthy donors. In the PCR, 60 Vbeta and 13 Jbeta primers were used. Assay used: immunoSEQ multiplex PCR; TCRdb lists only in-frame clones, some missing. The profile shows approximately 130,000 clones, about 76% of them singletons. Material: PBMCs. The receptors originated from a middle-aged woman in good health and CMV-seronegative.

The V call is TRBV6-5, the J call TRBJ1-2; the match to TRBD1 covers 7 bases. Germline V gene data show CDR1 as MNHEY and CDR2 as SVGAGI. J gave up 5 bases and V 6 bases, and 9 bases lay outside the gene matches. This CDR3 contains 14 residues. The CDR3 sequence is CASSTPTGLYGYTF. In DNA form, the CDR3 reads TGTGCCAGCAGCACTCCGACAGGGCTGTATGGCTACACCTTC.

This chain links TRBV4-3 with TRBJ2-3; 8 bases map to TRBD2. After removal of 1 base from V and 5 bases from J, the junction contained 5 bases not matched to a gene. Germline assignment: CDR1 LGHNA and CDR2 YSLEER. CDR3 length: 15 residues. The CDR3 is CASSQVTGGVDTQYF. Here the CDR3 DNA reads TGCGCCAGCAGCCAAGTCACCGGGGGGGTAGATACGCAGTATTTT.

This chain links TRBV11-2 with TRBJ1-2; D is perhaps TRBD1 (6 bases). V lost 1 base and J 0 bases, leaving 12 bases between the germline ends. The CDR3 length is 16 residues. Looked up from germline, CDR1 is SGHAT and CDR2 is FQNNGV. CDR3 in DNA: TGTGCCAGCAGCTTAGGAGGCGCAGGGGCTAACTATGGCTACACCTTC. Translated, it gives CASSLGGAGANYGYTF.

V gene TRBV7-6 combines with J gene TRBJ2-5, with TRBD1 identical over 7 bases. This CDR3 has 14 amino acids. Germline V CDR1 and CDR2: SGHVS, FNYEAQ. Trimming took 5 bases from V and 5 from J; bases not matched to a gene: 8. CDR3 residues: CASSITTGLETQYF. In DNA form, the CDR3 reads TGTGCCAGCAGCATTACGACAGGGCTCGAGACCCAGTACTTC.

The V gene is TRBV28, the J gene TRBJ2-1; TRBD2 agrees at 12 bases. This CDR3 has 15 residues. Germline V lookup: CDR1 MDHEN, CDR2 SYDVKM. Unmatched junction bases numbered 3, after V lost 4 bases and J lost 5 bases. The CDR3 DNA reads as TGTGCCAGCAGTTGGGGACTAGCGGGCCACAATGAGCAGTTCTTC. This sequence encodes CASSWGLAGHNEQFF.

V is TRBV6-5 and J is TRBJ1-5, with 10 bases that match TRBD1. The V segment lost 5 bases and the J segment 6 bases; nucleotides outside the gene matches: 4. The CDR3 spans 14 residues. CDR1 is MNHEY and CDR2 is SVGAGI in the germline V gene. For the CDR3, the DNA is TGTGCCAGCAGTGTGGACAGGGGGAGTCAGCCCCAGCATTTT. Its translation is CASSVDRGSQPQHF.

The chain links TRBV7-8 to TRBJ2-3; D possibly corresponds to TRBD2 (6 bases). The CDR3 runs 15 residues. The germline CDR1 and CDR2 sequences are SGHVS and FQNEAQ. Trimming stripped 4 bases from V and 1 base from J, with 12 bases between. The CDR3 loop reads CASSSGLYGTDTQYF. In nucleotides, the CDR3 is TGTGCCAGCAGCTCAGGACTATACGGCACAGATACGCAGTATTTT.

The chain uses TRBV27 and TRBJ1-1; 9 bases are shared with TRBD1. The CDR3 contains 14 residues. J lost 3 bases, V lost 6 bases, and 5 bases had no gene match. CDR1 is MNHEY and CDR2 is SMNVEV in the germline V gene (reference sequence). CDR3 coding DNA: TGTGCCAGCAGGACACAGGGGGCATACACTGAAGCTTTCTTT. Translated, it gives CASRTQGAYTEAFF.

The rearrangement uses TRBV5-4 and TRBJ2-1, with D unclear. Deletions cut 2 bases from V and 6 bases from J, with 15 bases between. The CDR3 loop spans 15 amino acids. CDR1 is SGHNT and CDR2 is YYREEE in the germline V gene (reference sequence). The DNA for the CDR3 is TGTGCCAGCAGCTTTAGTCTCCCTTCTTCCAATGAGCAGTTCTTC. The encoded protein is CASSFSLPSSNEQFF. The whole variable domain, remainder taken from reference TRBV5-4 and TRBJ2-1, is ETGVTQSPTHLIKTRGQQVTLRCSSQSGHNTVSWYQQALGQGPQFIFQYYREEENGRGNFPPRFSGLQFPNYSSELNVNALELDDSALYLCASSFSLPSSNEQFFGPGTRLTVL.

The V call is TRBV19, the J call TRBJ2-4; D gene ambiguous. The CDR3 has 13 amino acids. CDR1 LNHDA and CDR2 SQIVND come from the germline V gene (reference sequence). V was clipped by 9 bases and J by 0 bases, with 9 bases between them. This chain's CDR3 is CASGFVAKNIQYF. The CDR3 DNA reads TGTGCCAGCGGGTTTGTAGCCAAAAACATTCAGTACTTC.

The CDR3 is CASSLVGDADYGYTF. The CDR3 region has the DNA TGCGCCAGCAGCTTGGTCGGGGATGCCGACTATGGCTACACCTTC. The V gene is TRBV5-1, the J gene TRBJ1-2; D gene ambiguous. This CDR3 is 15 amino acids long. Trimming removed 0 bases at V and 3 bases at J, with 12 bases between. Germline loops: CDR1 SGHRS, CDR2 YFSETQ.

The chain recombines TRBV19 with TRBJ2-2; D is unresolved. The CDR3 is 15 amino acids. CDR1 and CDR2 (germline): LNHDA, SQIVND (reference sequence). V lost 5 bases to trimming and J lost 2 bases, with 12 bases between them. The CDR3: CASSPRSKNTGELFF. CDR3 coding DNA: TGTGCCAGTAGTCCGAGGTCCAAAAACACCGGGGAGCTGTTTTTT.

The J gene is TRBJ1-5, the V gene TRBV18, with D perhaps matching TRBD1 (5 bases). CDR3 size: 19 residues. CDR1 KGHSH and CDR2 LQKENI come from the germline V gene. The germline V and J ends were trimmed by 1 base and 3 bases, with 22 bases remaining between them. The CDR3 sequence is CASSPRPARTFGANQPQHF. DNA for the CDR3: TGTGCCAGCTCACCACGGCCCGCAAGAACCTTTGGGGCCAATCAGCCCCAGCATTTT.

The chain has TRBV2 and TRBJ2-5; 9 bases fit TRBD1. J lost 2 bases, V lost 6 bases, and 4 bases had no gene match. CDR3 length equals 14 residues. The germline gives CDR1 SNHLY, CDR2 FYNNEI. CDR3 nucleotides: TGTGCCAGCAGCATAGGGACAGGGCAAGAGACCCAGTACTTC. It specifies CASSIGTGQETQYF.

This chain uses TRBV6-5 with TRBJ2-5; D uncertain. V was clipped by 0 bases and J by 5 bases, with 13 bases between them. The CDR3 runs to 15 residues. Germline values: CDR1 MNHEY, CDR2 SVGAGI. For the CDR3, the DNA is TGTGCCAGCAGTTACTCGGTTCTCAGGCAGGAGACCCAGTACTTC. Its protein product is CASSYSVLRQETQYF.

This clone has more than one count but fewer than ten. The chain couples TRBV27 to TRBJ1-2; 10 bases match TRBD1. The germline gives CDR1 MNHEY, CDR2 SMNVEV (reference sequence). The CDR3 length is 16 residues. V lost 2 bases to trimming and J lost 0 bases; unmatched junction nucleotides: 3. The CDR3 coding sequence is TGTGCCAGCAGTTTAAGGGGACAGGGGACTAACTATGGCTACACCTTC. Amino acids: CASSLRGQGTNYGYTF.

The chain couples TRBV5-1 to TRBJ1-6; 12 nucleotides align to TRBD1. CDR1 and CDR2 (germline): SGHRS, YFSETQ. J lost 9 bases, V lost 3 bases, and 7 bases had no gene match. The CDR3 covers 16 residues. CDR3 loop: CASSWKGQGAGSPLHF. DNA for the CDR3: TGCGCCAGCAGCTGGAAGGGACAGGGGGCTGGTTCACCCCTCCACTTT.

J is TRBJ2-1 and V is TRBV6-6, with a possible D match to TRBD2 (5 bases). CDR1 and CDR2 (germline): MNHNY, SVGAGI (reference sequence). The CDR3 contains 13 residues. Trimming cost V 6 bases and J 1 base, with 7 bases left between them. The CDR3 sequence: CASSRGSYNEQFF. CDR3 in DNA: TGTGCCAGCAGCCGCGGGTCCTACAATGAGCAGTTCTTC.

In this sample, this clone turned up a few times. The J gene is TRBJ1-2, the V gene TRBV30; D not certain. The germline V and J ends were trimmed by 1 base and 7 bases, with 13 bases remaining between them. Germline CDR1 reads GTSNPN; CDR2 reads SVGIG (reference sequence). There are 13 residues in the CDR3. As DNA, the CDR3 is TGTGCCTGGAGTGAACCCTCAGCGGGTGGCTACACCTTC. Translating it yields CAWSEPSAGGYTF.

The rearrangement links TRBV27 to TRBJ2-7; D possibly corresponds to TRBD2 (6 bases). Between the trimmed V and J ends, which lost 6 bases and 2 bases, there was a span of 20 bases. Germline V gene sequence: CDR1 MNHEY, CDR2 SMNVEV (reference sequence). The CDR3 runs to 16 residues. The CDR3 region is CASRLQAEGRPYEQYF. The CDR3 DNA reads TGTGCCAGCAGGTTACAGGCGGAGGGCCGTCCCTACGAGCAGTACTTC.